This TCR beta chain was identified during a study of Ad26.COV2.S vaccination and SARS-CoV-2 variants. Study as a whole: The donor belonged to the COV1001 Ad26.COV2.S trial arm. Participants got Ad26.COV2.S intramuscularly, once or twice 56 days apart.

Regarding the study as a whole: Spike-specific TCR breadth in vaccine recipients exceeded that seen in placebo recipients.

With respect to this clone: Antigen specificity is unknown.

This CDR3 comprises 16 residues. V lost 4 bases and J 3 bases, leaving 15 bases between the germline ends. Germline CDR1 SGHVS, CDR2 FQNEAQ. Profiled with immunoSEQ multiplex PCR; TCRdb holds only in-frame clones, not every one. Found here are 380,000 or so clones, 83% of them singletons; the top ten hold around 7%. The treatment denotes: roughly 20 received Ad26.COV2.S at low or high dose, single or two shots; roughly five received placebo; per-sample allocation not given. Samples were taken on day 63 after the first vaccine or placebo injection. This adult donor, from Boston, was 18-55 years old. Sequences were derived from peripheral blood, sampled in a trial of Ad26.COV2.S vaccine versus placebo. The chain combines TRBV7-8 with TRBJ1-4; a weak D match, TRBD1 (5 bases). The source is a person aged 18-60 years who received the Ad26.COV2.S COVID-19 vaccine or a placebo. CDR3 amino acids: CASSSKNRRANEKLFF. CDR3 coding DNA: TGTGCCAGCAGCTCAAAAAACAGGAGGGCTAATGAAAAACTGTTTTTT.